This T cell receptor (beta chain) appears in the sequencing data of a study of a mutant IDH1 vaccine in newly diagnosed glioma. Documented time point: baseline, week 1 (first vaccination visit). Described treatment: pre-vaccination baseline after standard-of-care therapy. In its sample, this clone was seen once. The protocol was immunoSEQ multiplex PCR, while the TCRdb copy is restricted to in-frame clones and leaves out a portion. The sample records roughly 38,000 clones, around 82% being singletons. The receptor was isolated from a man aged 35 to 55 with glioma. Some clones in this sample may be carry-over from other donors' samples. The material sequenced was PBMCs, taken from a glioma patient treated with radiotherapy, temozolomide or both.

In nucleotides, the CDR3 is TGTGCCAGCTCACGAGGAGGCGGCACAGGGGCAAATGAAAAACTGTTTTTT. Residues: CASSRGGGTGANEKLFF. The V call is TRBV18, the J call TRBJ1-4, with 7 bases lining up with TRBD1. The J segment lost 5 bases and the V segment lost 4 bases, leaving 13 bases of the junction unmatched. CDR3 length equals 17 residues. The germline gives CDR1 KGHSH, CDR2 LQKENI.